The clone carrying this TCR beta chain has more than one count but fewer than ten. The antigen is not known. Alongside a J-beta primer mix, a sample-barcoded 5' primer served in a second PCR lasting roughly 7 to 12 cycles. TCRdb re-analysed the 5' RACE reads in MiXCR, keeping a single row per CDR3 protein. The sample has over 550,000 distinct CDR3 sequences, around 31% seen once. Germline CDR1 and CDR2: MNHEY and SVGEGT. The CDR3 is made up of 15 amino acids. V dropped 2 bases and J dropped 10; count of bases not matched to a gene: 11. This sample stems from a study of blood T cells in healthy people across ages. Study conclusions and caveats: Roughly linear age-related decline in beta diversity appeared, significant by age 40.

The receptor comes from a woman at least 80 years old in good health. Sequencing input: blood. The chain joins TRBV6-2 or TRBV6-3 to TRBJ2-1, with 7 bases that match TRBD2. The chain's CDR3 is CASSYPTTGGVEQFF. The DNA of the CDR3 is TGTGCCAGCAGTTACCCAACGACGGGAGGCGTGGAGCAGTTCTTC.